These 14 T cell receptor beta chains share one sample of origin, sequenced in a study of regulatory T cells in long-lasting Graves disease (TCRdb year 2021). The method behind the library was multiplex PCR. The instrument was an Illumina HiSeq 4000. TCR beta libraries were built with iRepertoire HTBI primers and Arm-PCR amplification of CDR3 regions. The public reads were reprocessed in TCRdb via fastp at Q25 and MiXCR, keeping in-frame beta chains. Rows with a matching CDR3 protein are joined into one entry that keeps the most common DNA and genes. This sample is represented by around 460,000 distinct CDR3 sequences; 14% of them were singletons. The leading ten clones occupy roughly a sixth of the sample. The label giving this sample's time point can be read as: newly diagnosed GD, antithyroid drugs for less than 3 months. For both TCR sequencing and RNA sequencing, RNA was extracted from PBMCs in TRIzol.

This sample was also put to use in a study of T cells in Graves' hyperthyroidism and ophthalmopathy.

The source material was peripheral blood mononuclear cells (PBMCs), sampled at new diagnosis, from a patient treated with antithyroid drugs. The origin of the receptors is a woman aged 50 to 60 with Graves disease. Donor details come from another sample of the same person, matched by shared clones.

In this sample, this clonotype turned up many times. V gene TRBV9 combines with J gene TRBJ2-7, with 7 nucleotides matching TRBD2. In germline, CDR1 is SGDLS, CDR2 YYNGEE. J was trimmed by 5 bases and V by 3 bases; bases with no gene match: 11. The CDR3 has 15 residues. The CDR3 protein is CASSGPGEGSHEQYF. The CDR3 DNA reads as TGTGCCAGCAGCGGCCCCGGGGAGGGTTCCCACGAGCAGTACTTC.

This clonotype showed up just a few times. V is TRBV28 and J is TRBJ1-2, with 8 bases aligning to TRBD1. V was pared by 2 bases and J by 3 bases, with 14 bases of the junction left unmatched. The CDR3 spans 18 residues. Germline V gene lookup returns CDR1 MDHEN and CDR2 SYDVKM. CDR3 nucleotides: TGTGCCAGCAGTTTACCCGGACAGGGAGGGAAGAAAGACTATGGCTACACCTTC. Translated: CASSLPGQGGKKDYGYTF.

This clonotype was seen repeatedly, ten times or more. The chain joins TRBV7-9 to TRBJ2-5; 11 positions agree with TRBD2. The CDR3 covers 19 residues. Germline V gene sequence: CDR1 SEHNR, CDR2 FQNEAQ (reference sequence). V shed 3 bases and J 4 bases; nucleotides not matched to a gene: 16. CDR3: CASSFWPPILAGVVETQYF. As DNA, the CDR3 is TGTGCCAGCAGCTTTTGGCCCCCTATACTAGCGGGAGTAGTAGAGACCCAGTACTTC.

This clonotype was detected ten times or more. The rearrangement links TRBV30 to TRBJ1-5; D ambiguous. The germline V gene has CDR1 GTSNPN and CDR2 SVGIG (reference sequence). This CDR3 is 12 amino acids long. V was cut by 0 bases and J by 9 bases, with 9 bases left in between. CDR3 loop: CAWSVLERPQHF. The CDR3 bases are TGTGCCTGGAGTGTACTCGAGCGGCCCCAGCATTTT.

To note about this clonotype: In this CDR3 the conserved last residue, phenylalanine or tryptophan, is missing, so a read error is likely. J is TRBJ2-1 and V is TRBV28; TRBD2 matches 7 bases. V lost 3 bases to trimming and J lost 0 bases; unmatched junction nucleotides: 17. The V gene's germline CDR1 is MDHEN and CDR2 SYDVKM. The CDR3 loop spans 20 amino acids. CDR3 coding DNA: TGTGCCAGCAGTTTGCTAGCTAGCGGACTAAAGGTTTACTCCTACAATGAGCAGTTCCTC. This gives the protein CASSLLASGLKVYSYNEQFL.

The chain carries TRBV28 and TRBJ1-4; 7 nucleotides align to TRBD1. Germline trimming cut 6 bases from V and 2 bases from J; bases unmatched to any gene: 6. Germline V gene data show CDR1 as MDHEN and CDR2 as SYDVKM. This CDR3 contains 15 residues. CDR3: CASSAGGSTNEKLFF. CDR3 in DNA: TGTGCCAGCAGCGCAGGGGGATCCACTAATGAAAAACTGTTTTTT.

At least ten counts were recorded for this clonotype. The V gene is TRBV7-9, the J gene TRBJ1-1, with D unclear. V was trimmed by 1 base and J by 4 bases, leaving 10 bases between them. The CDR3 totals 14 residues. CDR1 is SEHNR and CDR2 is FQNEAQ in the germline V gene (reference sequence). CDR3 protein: CASSLGPAGTEAFF. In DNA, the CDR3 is TGTGCCAGCAGCTTAGGCCCGGCAGGCACTGAAGCTTTCTTT.

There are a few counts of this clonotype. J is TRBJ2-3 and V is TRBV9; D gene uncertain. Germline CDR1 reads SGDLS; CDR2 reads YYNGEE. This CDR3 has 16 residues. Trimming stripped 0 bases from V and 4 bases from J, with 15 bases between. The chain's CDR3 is CASSVGLLTGADTQYF. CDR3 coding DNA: TGTGCCAGCAGCGTAGGACTCCTGACGGGTGCAGATACGCAGTATTTT.

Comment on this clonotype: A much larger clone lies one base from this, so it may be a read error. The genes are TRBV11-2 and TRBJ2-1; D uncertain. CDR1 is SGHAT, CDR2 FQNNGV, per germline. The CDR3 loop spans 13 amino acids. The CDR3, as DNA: TGTGCCAGCAGCTTAAGGTCGATCAATGAGCACTTCTTC. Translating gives CASSLRSINEHFF.

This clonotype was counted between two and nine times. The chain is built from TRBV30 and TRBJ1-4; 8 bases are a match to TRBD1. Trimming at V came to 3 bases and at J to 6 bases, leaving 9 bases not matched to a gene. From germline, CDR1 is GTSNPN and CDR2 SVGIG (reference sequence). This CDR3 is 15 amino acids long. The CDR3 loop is CAWSDRGGVYEKLFF. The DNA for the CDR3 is TGTGCCTGGAGCGACAGGGGTGGGGTTTATGAAAAACTGTTTTTT.

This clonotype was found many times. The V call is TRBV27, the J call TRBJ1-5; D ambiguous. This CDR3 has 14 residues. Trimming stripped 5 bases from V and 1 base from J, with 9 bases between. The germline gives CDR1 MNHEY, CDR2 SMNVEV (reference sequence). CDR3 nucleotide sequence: TGTGCCAGCAGTCGCTACGTGAGCAATCAGCCCCAGCATTTT. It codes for CASSRYVSNQPQHF.

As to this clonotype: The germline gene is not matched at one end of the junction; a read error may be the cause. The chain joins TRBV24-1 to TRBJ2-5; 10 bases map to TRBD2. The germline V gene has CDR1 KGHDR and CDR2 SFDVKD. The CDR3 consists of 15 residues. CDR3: CATSETSGSKETQHF. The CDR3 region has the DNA TGTGCCACCAGTGAGACTAGCGGGTCGAAAGAGACCCAGCACTTC.

The DNA of the CDR3 is TGTGCCAGCAGAAATTGGATCGGGGCAGGTAGTAGGACCGGGGAGCTGTTTTTT. This codes for CASRNWIGAGSRTGELFF. J is TRBJ2-2 and V is TRBV5-4; D is tentatively TRBD1 or TRBD2 (5 bases each). The CDR3 is 18 amino acids. V was cut by 5 bases and J by 5 bases, with 25 bases left in between. CDR1 SGHNT and CDR2 YYREEE come from the germline V gene (reference sequence).

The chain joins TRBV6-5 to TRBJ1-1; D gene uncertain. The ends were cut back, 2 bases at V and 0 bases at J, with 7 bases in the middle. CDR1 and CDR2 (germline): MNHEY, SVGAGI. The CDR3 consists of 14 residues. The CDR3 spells CASSYRELNTEAFF. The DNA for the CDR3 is TGTGCCAGCAGTTACAGGGAATTGAACACTGAAGCTTTCTTT.